This T cell receptor (beta chain) was obtained from a study of Ad26.COV2.S vaccination and SARS-CoV-2 variants. Study in general: Ad26.COV2.S given intramuscularly, once or twice 56 days apart. Findings and caveats of the study: Analyses of TCR breadth and depth may have underestimated total T cell responses. There was reportedly substantial breadth in spike-specific CD8+ and CD4+ T cell responses after vaccination.

From germline, CDR1 is MNHEY and CDR2 SVGAGI. Trimming stripped 10 bases from V and 1 base from J, with 10 bases between. The CDR3 runs to 13 residues. Notes on this clone: Its antigen is not identified.

Treatment: approximately 18 received Ad26.COV2.S at low or high dose, single or two shots; 5 received placebo; per-sample allocation not given. Sampling happened 63 days after the first vaccine or placebo injection. In Boston, an adult donor aged 18-55 years took part. Clones were sequenced by immunoSEQ multiplex PCR, and TCRdb holds only the in-frame ones, with some missing. Of 380,000 or so clones listed, about 87% are singletons. The sequenced sample was peripheral blood, obtained in a trial of Ad26.COV2.S vaccine versus placebo. The chain has TRBV6-5 and TRBJ2-2; D is undetermined. This TCR came from a person between 18 and 60 years old who received the Ad26.COV2.S COVID-19 vaccine or a placebo. CDR3 in amino acids: CATAPVNTGELFF. The CDR3 DNA follows: TGTGCCACCGCTCCCGTGAACACCGGGGAGCTGTTTTTT.